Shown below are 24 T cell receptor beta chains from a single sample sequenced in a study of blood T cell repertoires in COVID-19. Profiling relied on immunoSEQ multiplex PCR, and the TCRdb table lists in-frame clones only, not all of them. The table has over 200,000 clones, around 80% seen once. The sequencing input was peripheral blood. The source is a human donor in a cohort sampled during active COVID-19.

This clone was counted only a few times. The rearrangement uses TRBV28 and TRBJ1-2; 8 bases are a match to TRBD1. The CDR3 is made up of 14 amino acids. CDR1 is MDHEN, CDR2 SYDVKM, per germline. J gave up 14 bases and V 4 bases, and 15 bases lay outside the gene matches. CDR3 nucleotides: TGTGCCAGCAGTTCGCACTCCCGGACAGGGATCGGAACCTTC. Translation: CASSSHSRTGIGTF.

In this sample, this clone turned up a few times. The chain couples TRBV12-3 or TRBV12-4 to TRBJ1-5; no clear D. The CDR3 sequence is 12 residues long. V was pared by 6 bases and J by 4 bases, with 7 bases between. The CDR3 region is CASSFLNQPQHF. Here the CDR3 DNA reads TGTGCCAGCAGCTTTCTTAATCAGCCCCAGCATTTT.

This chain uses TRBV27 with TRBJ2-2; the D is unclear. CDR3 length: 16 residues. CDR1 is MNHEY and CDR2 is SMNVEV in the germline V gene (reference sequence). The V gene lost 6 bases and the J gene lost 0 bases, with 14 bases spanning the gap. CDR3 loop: CASSSLWSSNTGELFF. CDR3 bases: TGTGCCAGCAGCTCCCTCTGGAGCTCGAACACCGGGGAGCTGTTTTTT.

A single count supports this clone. The CDR3 loop is CASSDRYNYGYTF. In DNA, the CDR3 is TGTGCCAGCAGTGACAGGTACAACTATGGCTACACCTTC. V is TRBV27 and J is TRBJ1-2; TRBD1 is a possible D gene (6 bases). Trimming cost V 5 bases and J 2 bases, with 9 bases left between them. There are 13 residues in the CDR3. Germline values: CDR1 MNHEY, CDR2 SMNVEV (reference sequence).

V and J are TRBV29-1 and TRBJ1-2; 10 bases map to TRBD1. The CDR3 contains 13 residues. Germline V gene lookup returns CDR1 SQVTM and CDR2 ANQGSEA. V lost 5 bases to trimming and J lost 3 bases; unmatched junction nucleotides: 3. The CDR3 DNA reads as TGCAGCGTTTCGACAGGGGGCCACTATGGCTACACCTTC. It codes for CSVSTGGHYGYTF. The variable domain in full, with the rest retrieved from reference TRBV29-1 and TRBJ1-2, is SAVISQKPSRDICQRGTSLTIQCQVDSQVTMMFWYRQQPGQSLTLIATANQGSEATYESGFVIDKFPISRPNLTFSTLTVSNMSPEDSSIYLCSVSTGGHYGYTFGSGTRLTVV.

The CDR3 DNA reads TGCGCCAGCAGCCAGCGGGGCTTGGGGACTGAAGCTTTCTTT. It is translated as CASSQRGLGTEAFF. The chain couples TRBV4-3 to TRBJ1-1; maybe TRBD1 (5 bases). CDR1 LGHNA and CDR2 YSLEER come from the germline V gene. This CDR3 spans 14 amino acids. Trimming stripped 3 bases from V and 5 bases from J, with 13 bases between.

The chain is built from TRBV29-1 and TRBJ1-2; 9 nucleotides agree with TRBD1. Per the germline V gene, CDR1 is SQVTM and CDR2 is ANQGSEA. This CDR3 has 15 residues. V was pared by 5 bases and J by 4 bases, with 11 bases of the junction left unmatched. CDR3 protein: CSVRPGTGKGYGYTF. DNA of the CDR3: TGCAGCGTTAGACCCGGGACAGGGAAGGGCTATGGCTACACCTTC.

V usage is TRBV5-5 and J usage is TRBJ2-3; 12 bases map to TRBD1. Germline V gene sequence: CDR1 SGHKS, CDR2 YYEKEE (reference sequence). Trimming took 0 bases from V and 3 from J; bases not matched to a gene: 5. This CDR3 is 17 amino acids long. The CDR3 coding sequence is TGTGCCAGCAGCTTGGGGGGACAGGGGGCGCGGACAGATACGCAGTATTTT. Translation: CASSLGGQGARTDTQYF.

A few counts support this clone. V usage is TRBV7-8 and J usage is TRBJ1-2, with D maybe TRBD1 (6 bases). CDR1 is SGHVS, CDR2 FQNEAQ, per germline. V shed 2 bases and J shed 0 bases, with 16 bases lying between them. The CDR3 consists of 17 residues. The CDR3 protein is CASSLNPGRQANYGYTF. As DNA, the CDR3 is TGTGCCAGCAGCTTAAATCCGGGTAGACAGGCTAACTATGGCTACACCTTC.

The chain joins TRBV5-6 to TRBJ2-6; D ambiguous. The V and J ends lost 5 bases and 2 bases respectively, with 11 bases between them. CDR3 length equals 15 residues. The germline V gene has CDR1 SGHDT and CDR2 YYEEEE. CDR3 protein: CASSLLSAGANVLTF. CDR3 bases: TGTGCCAGCAGTCTGTTGAGTGCTGGGGCCAACGTCCTGACTTTC. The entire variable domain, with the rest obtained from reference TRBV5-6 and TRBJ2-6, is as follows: DAGVTQSPTHLIKTRGQQVTLRCSPKSGHDTVSWYQQALGQGPQFIFQYYEEEERQRGNFPDRFSGHQFPNYSSELNVNALLLGDSALYLCASSLLSAGANVLTFGAGSRLTVL.

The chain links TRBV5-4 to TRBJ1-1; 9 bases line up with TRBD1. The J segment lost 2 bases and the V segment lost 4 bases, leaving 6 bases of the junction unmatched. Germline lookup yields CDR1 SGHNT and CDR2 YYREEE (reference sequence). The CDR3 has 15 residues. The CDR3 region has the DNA TGTGCCAGCAGCGCGACAGGGGGAGGAAACACTGAAGCTTTCTTT. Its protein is CASSATGGGNTEAFF.

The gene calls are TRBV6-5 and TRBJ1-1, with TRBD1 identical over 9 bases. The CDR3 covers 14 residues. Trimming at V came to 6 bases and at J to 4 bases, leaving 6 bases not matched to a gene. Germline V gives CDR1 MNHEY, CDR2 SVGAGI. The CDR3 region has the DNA TGTGCCAGCAGGCTAAACAGGGGGCGCACTGAAGCTTTCTTT. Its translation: CASRLNRGRTEAFF.

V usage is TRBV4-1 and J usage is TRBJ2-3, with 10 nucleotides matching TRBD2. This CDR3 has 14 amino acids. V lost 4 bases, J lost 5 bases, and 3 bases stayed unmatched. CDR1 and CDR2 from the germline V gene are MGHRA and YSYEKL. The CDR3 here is CASSRQREGDTQYF. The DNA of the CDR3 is TGCGCCAGCAGCCGCCAGCGGGAGGGAGATACGCAGTATTTT.

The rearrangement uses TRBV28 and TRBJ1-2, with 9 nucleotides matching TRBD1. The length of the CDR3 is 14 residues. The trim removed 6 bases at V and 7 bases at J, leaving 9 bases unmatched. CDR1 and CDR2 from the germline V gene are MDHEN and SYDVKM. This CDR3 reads CASSLDRGEIGYTF. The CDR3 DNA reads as TGTGCCAGCAGCCTTGACAGGGGGGAGATTGGCTACACCTTC.

DNA for the CDR3: TGTGCCAGCAGTTACTTCGCGGGAGGGTACGAGCAGTACTTC. This encodes CASSYFAGGYEQYF. The rearrangement joins TRBV6-5 to TRBJ2-7, with 9 bases aligning to TRBD2. Germline V gives CDR1 MNHEY, CDR2 SVGAGI. This CDR3 region has 14 residues. V shed 1 base, J shed 4 bases, and the junction held 2 bases outside the gene matches.

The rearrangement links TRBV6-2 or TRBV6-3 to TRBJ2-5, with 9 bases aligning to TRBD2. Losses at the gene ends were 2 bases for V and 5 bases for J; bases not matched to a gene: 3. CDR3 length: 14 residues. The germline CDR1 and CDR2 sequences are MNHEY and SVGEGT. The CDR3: CASSYGSGRETQYF. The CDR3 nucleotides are TGTGCCAGCAGTTACGGCAGCGGGAGGGAGACCCAGTACTTC.

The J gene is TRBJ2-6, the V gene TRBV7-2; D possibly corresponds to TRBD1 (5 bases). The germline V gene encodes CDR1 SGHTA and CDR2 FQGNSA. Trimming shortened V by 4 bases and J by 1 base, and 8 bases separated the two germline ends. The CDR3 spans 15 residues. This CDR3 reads CASSWGLSGANVLTF. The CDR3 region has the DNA TGTGCCAGCAGCTGGGGCCTATCTGGGGCCAACGTCCTGACTTTC. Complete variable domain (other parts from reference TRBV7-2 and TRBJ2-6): GAGVSQSPSNKVTEKGKDVELRCDPISGHTALYWYRQSLGQGLEFLIYFQGNSAPDKSGLPSDRFSAERTGGSVSTLTIQRTQQEDSAVYLCASSWGLSGANVLTFGAGSRLTVL.

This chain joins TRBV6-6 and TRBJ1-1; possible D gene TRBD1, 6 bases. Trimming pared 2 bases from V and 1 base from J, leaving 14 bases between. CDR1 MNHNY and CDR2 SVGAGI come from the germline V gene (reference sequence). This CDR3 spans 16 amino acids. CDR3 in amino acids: CASSYHIQGPNTEAFF. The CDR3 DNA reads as TGTGCCAGCAGTTACCACATACAGGGCCCGAACACTGAAGCTTTCTTT.

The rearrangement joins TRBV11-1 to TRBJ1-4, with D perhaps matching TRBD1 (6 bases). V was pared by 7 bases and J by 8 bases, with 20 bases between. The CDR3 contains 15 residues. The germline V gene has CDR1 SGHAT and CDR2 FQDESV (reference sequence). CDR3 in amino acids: CASIRARGAREKLFF. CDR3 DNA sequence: TGTGCCAGCATCCGGGCCCGGGGGGCGCGGGAAAAACTGTTTTTT.

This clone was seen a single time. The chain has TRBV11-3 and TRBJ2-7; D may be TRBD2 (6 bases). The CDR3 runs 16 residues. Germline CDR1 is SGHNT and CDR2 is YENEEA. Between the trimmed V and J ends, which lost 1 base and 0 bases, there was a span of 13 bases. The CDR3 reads CASSLGSRGSSYEQYF. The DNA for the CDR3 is TGTGCCAGCAGCTTAGGGAGCCGGGGGAGCTCCTACGAGCAGTACTTC.

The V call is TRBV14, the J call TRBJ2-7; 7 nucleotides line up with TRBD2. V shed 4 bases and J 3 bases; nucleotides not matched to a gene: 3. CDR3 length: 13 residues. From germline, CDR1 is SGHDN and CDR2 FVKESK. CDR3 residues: CASSRGLLYEQYF. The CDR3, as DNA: TGTGCCAGCAGCCGGGGACTACTCTACGAGCAGTACTTC.

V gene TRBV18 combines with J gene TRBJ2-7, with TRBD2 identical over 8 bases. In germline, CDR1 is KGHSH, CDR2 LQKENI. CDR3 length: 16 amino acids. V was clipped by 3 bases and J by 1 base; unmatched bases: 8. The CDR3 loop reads CASSPKLASGSYEQYF. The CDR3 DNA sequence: TGTGCCAGCTCACCCAAGTTGGCTAGCGGGTCCTACGAGCAGTACTTC.

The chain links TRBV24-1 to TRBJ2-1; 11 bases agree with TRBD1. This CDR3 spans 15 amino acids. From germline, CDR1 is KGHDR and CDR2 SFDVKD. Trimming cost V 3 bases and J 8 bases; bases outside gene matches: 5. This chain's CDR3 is CATSDPGQGGHEQFF. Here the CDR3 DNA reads TGTGCCACCAGTGATCCGGGACAGGGGGGACATGAGCAGTTCTTC.

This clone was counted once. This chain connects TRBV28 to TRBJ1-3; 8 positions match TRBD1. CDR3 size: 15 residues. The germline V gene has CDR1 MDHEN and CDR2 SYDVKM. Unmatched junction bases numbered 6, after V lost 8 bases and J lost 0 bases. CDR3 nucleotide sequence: TGTGCCAGCCGTTGGGACAGGCTCTCTGGAAACACCATATATTTT. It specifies CASRWDRLSGNTIYF. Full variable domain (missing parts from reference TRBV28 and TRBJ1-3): DVKVTQSSRYLVKRTGEKVFLECVQDMDHENMFWYRQDPGLGLRLIYFSYDVKMKEKGDIPEGYSVSREKKERFSLILESASTNQTSMYLCASRWDRLSGNTIYFGEGSWLTVV.